These 21 T cell receptor beta chains were all obtained from the same sample, sequenced in a study of blood T cells in healthy people across ages. A second PCR of 7 to 11 cycles used a sample-barcoded 5' primer and a J-beta primer mix. TCRdb re-called the 5' RACE reads with MiXCR, one entry per CDR3 protein. The top ten clones hold around 2.1% of a sample with 1.5 million to 2 million distinct CDR3 sequences, around 50% of them seen once. Sequenced material: blood. These receptors came from a woman aged 40 to 50 in good health.

In this sample, this clonotype turned up many times. The V call is TRBV12-3 or TRBV12-4, the J call TRBJ2-3; 7 bases fit TRBD2. V lost 2 bases, J lost 8 bases, and 10 bases stayed unmatched. The CDR3 extends over 15 amino acids. The CDR3 sequence is CASSLFGLGSGTQYF. In nucleotides, the CDR3 is TGTGCCAGCAGTTTATTTGGACTAGGGAGTGGTACGCAGTATTTT.

The table lists this clonotype with a few counts. The rearrangement uses TRBV5-1 and TRBJ2-4; D might be TRBD2 (6 bases). The J call is uncertain, as TRBJ2-7 better fits the DNA end. Looked up from germline, CDR1 is SGHRS and CDR2 is YFSETQ. This CDR3 is 14 amino acids long. CDR3 DNA sequence: TGCGCCAGCAGCTTGGAACGTTGGAGGGACGAGCAGTACTTC. It codes for CASSLERWRDEQYF.

This clonotype occurred many times. This chain joins TRBV7-2 and TRBJ1-6; D might be TRBD1 (5 bases). Germline CDR1 reads SGHTA; CDR2 reads FQGNSA. The V end was cut by 5 bases, the J end by 5 bases, with 13 bases between. The CDR3 is made up of 15 amino acids. DNA of the CDR3: TGTGCCAGCAGCATTACAGGAGATCATAATTCACCCCTCCACTTT. Translation gives CASSITGDHNSPLHF. The variable domain in full, completed from reference TRBV7-2 and TRBJ1-6, reads GAGVSQSPSNKVTEKGKDVELRCDPISGHTALYWYRQSLGQGLEFLIYFQGNSAPDKSGLPSDRFSAERTGGSVSTLTIQRTQQEDSAVYLCASSITGDHNSPLHFGNGTRLTVT.

The chain has TRBV7-2 and TRBJ2-7; D uncertain. Germline assignment: CDR1 SGHTA and CDR2 FQGNSA. The V end was cut by 1 base, the J end by 6 bases, with 16 bases between. This CDR3 comprises 15 residues. This chain's CDR3 is CASSLDSGSFLEQYF. CDR3 sequence (DNA): TGTGCCAGCAGCTTAGACTCAGGTTCCTTCCTCGAGCAGTACTTC.

This clonotype showed up just a few times. The gene calls are TRBV29-1 and TRBJ2-7, with no clear D. The germline V and J ends were trimmed by 6 bases and 6 bases, with 12 bases remaining between them. The germline V gene has CDR1 SQVTM and CDR2 ANQGSEA. CDR3 length: 11 amino acids. The DNA of the CDR3 is TGCAGCGTCGTGGTTGCGGCCGAGCAGTACTTC. It codes for CSVVVAAEQYF.

This clonotype has just a few counts. The chain has TRBV11-2 and TRBJ2-5; 7 nucleotides align to TRBD1. CDR3 size: 14 residues. V shed 4 bases and J 6 bases; nucleotides not matched to a gene: 8. Germline-derived CDR1 and CDR2 are SGHAT and FQNNGV. The CDR3 nucleotides read TGTGCCAGCAGCTCCGGGACAGAGATACAGACCCAGTACTTC. Encoded protein: CASSSGTEIQTQYF.

V usage is TRBV7-9 and J usage is TRBJ2-1; a possible D gene is TRBD2 (7 bases). Per the germline V gene, CDR1 is SEHNR and CDR2 is FQNEAQ (reference sequence). The CDR3 loop spans 15 amino acids. The V and J ends lost 0 bases and 5 bases respectively, with 11 bases between them. CDR3 bases: TGTGCCAGCAGCTTAGCGGGGGGGACAAACAATGAGCAGTTCTTC. It codes for CASSLAGGTNNEQFF.

This sequence joins TRBV28 and TRBJ2-5; D is ambiguous. The DNA end is a closer match to TRBJ2-7, so the J assignment may be wrong. Germline V gene data show CDR1 as MDHEN and CDR2 as SYDVKM. The CDR3 is 11 residues long. CDR3 sequence reads: CASSPSAEQYF. In DNA form, the CDR3 reads TGTGCCAGCAGTCCCTCAGCCGAGCAGTACTTC.

This clonotype showed up just a few times. The chain uses TRBV7-9 and TRBJ1-6, with TRBD1 identical over 8 bases. Trimming took 1 base from V and 7 from J; bases not matched to a gene: 6. Germline lookup yields CDR1 SEHNR and CDR2 FQNEAQ (reference sequence). CDR3 length: 16 residues. This CDR3 is CASSLGTGISNSPLHF. The CDR3 DNA reads TGTGCCAGCAGCTTAGGGACAGGGATTTCAAATTCACCCCTCCACTTT.

The V and J genes are TRBV6-6 and TRBJ1-1; 8 nucleotides match TRBD1. The CDR3 runs 16 residues. V lost 4 bases and J lost 6; bases outside the gene matches: 13. Germline CDR1 MNHNY, CDR2 SVGAGI (reference sequence). Written as DNA, the CDR3 is TGTGCCAGCAGTTTCGGACAGGGATTTATGGTCGCTGAAGCTTTCTTT. It encodes CASSFGQGFMVAEAFF.

This clonotype was counted between two and nine times. V usage is TRBV15 and J usage is TRBJ2-7; D is uncertain. The V gene's germline CDR1 is LNHNV and CDR2 YYDKDF (reference sequence). This CDR3 is built from 12 residues. Trimming removed 0 bases at V and 7 bases at J, with 7 bases between. The CDR3 spells CATSRDGREQYF. CDR3 nucleotide sequence: TGTGCCACCAGCAGAGATGGTAGGGAGCAGTACTTC.

This clonotype has a count of ten or more. A read error may account for a junction end that differs from germline. This chain connects TRBV5-1 to TRBJ2-7; weak D call: TRBD1 (5 bases). Germline CDR1 is SGHRS and CDR2 is YFSETQ. The CDR3 is 13 residues long. As DNA, the CDR3 is TGTGCCAGCAGCTTGGACACAACCTACGAGCAGTACTTC. Protein sequence: CASSLDTTYEQYF.

The chain employs TRBV15 and TRBJ2-7; the match to TRBD1 covers 9 bases. In germline, CDR1 is LNHNV, CDR2 YYDKDF (reference sequence). The CDR3 length is 15 residues. Trimming cost V 0 bases and J 7 bases; bases outside gene matches: 7. This CDR3 is CATSRDRLGQGEQYF. CDR3 in DNA: TGTGCCACCAGCAGAGATCGACTAGGACAGGGGGAGCAGTACTTC.

The rearrangement uses TRBV7-9 and TRBJ2-7; D is perhaps TRBD1 (5 bases). The tail of the sequence fits TRBJ2-5 better, so the J call may be wrong. Germline V gene lookup returns CDR1 SEHNR and CDR2 FQNEAQ (reference sequence). The CDR3 loop spans 15 amino acids. The CDR3 here is CASSLDSATHGTQYF. DNA for the CDR3: TGTGCCAGCAGCCTCGACAGCGCGACGCATGGGACCCAGTACTTC.

This clonotype has a single count. The chain is built from TRBV20-1 and TRBJ1-2; D not resolved. This CDR3 has 12 residues. Trimming pared 2 bases from V and 8 bases from J, leaving 12 bases between. The germline V gene has CDR1 DFQATT and CDR2 SNEGSKA (reference sequence). CDR3 loop: CSARREGKGYTF. In DNA, the CDR3 is TGCAGTGCTAGAAGGGAGGGTAAAGGCTACACCTTC.

This clonotype was seen more than once but under ten times. The chain is built from TRBV29-1 and TRBJ2-5; the D gene could be TRBD1 or TRBD2 (6 bases each). In germline, CDR1 is SQVTM, CDR2 ANQGSEA. The V end was cut by 4 bases, the J end by 5 bases, with 14 bases between. The CDR3 spans 13 residues. The CDR3 coding sequence is TGCAGCGTTGTTCCGGGGGCGGGGGAGACCCAGTACTTC. It codes for CSVVPGAGETQYF.

The gene calls are TRBV2 and TRBJ2-1, with 12 positions matching TRBD2. Germline V gene sequence: CDR1 SNHLY, CDR2 FYNNEI. This CDR3 is 14 amino acids long. After removal of 10 bases from V and 4 bases from J, the junction contained 5 bases not matched to a gene. The CDR3 reads CATQLAGGYNEQFF. The CDR3 DNA sequence: TGTGCCACCCAACTAGCGGGGGGATACAATGAGCAGTTCTTC.

V and J are TRBV4-3 and TRBJ2-1; D is uncertain. The CDR3 totals 14 residues. Germline V CDR1 and CDR2: LGHNA, YSLEER. Deletions cut 4 bases from V and 4 bases from J, with 11 bases between. CDR3 bases: TGCGCCAGCAGCCTAAGTCTCGTGTACAATGAGCAGTTCTTC. This translates into CASSLSLVYNEQFF.

The rearrangement joins TRBV6-5 to TRBJ1-2; D remains unclear. Trimming pared 4 bases from V and 4 bases from J, leaving 10 bases between. Germline V gives CDR1 MNHEY, CDR2 SVGAGI. This CDR3 spans 13 amino acids. The CDR3 region has the DNA TGTGCCAGCAGTTCCACTGCTGCCTATGGCTACACCTTC. Translated, it gives CASSSTAAYGYTF.

The chain recombines TRBV2 with TRBJ2-1; 9 positions match TRBD1. The CDR3 length is 15 residues. The trim removed 6 bases at V and 5 bases at J, leaving 8 bases unmatched. Germline V gene sequence: CDR1 SNHLY, CDR2 FYNNEI. CDR3 nucleotides: TGTGCCAGCAGAGCCGGGACAGGGAATAACAATGAGCAGTTCTTC. Its translation: CASRAGTGNNNEQFF.

The chain joins TRBV7-9 to TRBJ1-2; 8 nucleotides agree with TRBD1. This CDR3 contains 19 residues. Looked up from germline, CDR1 is SEHNR and CDR2 is FQNEAQ (reference sequence). V gave up 3 bases and J gave up 4 bases; unmatched junction bases: 19. As DNA, the CDR3 is TGTGCCAGCAGCTTTACCCCTCCTGGACAGGGAGGGACCTCCTATGGCTACACCTTC. Translation: CASSFTPPGQGGTSYGYTF.